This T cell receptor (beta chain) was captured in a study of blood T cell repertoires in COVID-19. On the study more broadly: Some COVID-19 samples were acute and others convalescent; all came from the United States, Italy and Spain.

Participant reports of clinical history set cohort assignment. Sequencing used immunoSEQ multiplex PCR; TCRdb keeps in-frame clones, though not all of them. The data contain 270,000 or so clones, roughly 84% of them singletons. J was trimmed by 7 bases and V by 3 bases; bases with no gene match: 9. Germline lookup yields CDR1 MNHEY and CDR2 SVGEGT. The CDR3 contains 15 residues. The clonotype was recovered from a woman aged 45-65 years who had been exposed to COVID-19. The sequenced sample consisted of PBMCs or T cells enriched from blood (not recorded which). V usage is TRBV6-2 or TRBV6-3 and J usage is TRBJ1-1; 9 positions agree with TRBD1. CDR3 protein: CASSYLTGGYHEAFF. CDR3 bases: TGTGCCAGCAGTTATCTGACAGGGGGGTACCATGAAGCTTTCTTT.